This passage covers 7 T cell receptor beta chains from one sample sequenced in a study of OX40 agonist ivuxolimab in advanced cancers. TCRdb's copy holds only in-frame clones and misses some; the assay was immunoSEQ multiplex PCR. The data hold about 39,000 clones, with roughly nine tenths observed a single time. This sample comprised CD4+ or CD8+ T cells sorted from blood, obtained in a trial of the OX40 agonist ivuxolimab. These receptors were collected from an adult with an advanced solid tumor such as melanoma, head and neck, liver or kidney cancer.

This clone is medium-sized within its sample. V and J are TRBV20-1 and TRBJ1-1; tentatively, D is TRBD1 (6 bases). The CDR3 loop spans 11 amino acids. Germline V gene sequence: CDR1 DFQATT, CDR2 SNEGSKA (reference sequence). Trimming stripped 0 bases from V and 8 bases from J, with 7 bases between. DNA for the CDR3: TGCAGTGCTAGAGAGCAGGGGGAAGCTTTCTTT. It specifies CSAREQGEAFF.

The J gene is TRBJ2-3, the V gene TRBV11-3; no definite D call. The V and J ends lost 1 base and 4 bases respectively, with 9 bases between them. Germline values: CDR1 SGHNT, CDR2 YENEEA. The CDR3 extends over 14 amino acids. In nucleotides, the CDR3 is TGTGCCAGCAGCTTAGGTCGAGAGGCAGATACGCAGTATTTT. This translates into CASSLGREADTQYF.

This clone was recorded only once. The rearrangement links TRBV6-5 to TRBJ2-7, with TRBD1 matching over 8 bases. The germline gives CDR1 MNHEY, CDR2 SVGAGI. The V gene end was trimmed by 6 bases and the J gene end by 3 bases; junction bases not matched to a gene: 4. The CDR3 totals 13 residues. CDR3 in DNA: TGTGCCAGCAGGGTGGACAGGGACTACGAGCAGTACTTC. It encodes CASRVDRDYEQYF.

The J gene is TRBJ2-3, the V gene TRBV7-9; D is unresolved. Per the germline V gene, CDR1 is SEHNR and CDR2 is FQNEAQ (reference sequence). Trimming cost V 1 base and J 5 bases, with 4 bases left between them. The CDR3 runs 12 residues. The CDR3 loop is CASSLEKDTQYF. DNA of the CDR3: TGTGCCAGCAGCTTAGAGAAAGATACGCAGTATTTT.

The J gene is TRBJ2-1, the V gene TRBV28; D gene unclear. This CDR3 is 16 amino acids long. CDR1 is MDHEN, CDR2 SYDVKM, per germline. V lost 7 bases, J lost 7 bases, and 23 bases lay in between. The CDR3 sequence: CASTTRGAIVLNEQFF. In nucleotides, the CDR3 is TGTGCCAGCACCACCCGTGGTGCGATAGTTCTTAATGAGCAGTTCTTC.

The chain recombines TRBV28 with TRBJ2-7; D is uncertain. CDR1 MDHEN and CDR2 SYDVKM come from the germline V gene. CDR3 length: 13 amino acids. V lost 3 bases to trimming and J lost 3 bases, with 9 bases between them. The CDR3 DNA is TGTGCCAGCAGTTTCCGACTTGGCTACGAGCAGTACTTC. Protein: CASSFRLGYEQYF.

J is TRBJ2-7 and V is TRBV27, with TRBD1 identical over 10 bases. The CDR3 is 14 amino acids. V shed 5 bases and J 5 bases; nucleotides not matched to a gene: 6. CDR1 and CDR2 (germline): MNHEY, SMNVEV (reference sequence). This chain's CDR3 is CASSPETGGHEQYF. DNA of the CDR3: TGTGCCAGCAGTCCTGAGACAGGGGGCCACGAGCAGTACTTC.